This TCR beta chain was sequenced in a study of T cell responses to AZD1222 COVID-19 vaccine. Study as a whole: Second-dose intervals near 4 or 12 weeks were combined. Whole-study findings and limits: Dominant CD4 TCR responses targeted spike regions 160-218 and 743-854. Spike-specific TCR breadth and depth went up after people got two AZD1222 doses.

Sequencing was performed with immunoSEQ multiplex PCR; in TCRdb, only in-frame clones are kept and a portion is missing. The sample has about 140,000 clones; 80% to 90% are singletons. To note about this clone: Its antigen remains unknown.

This CDR3 contains 15 residues. The V end was cut by 1 base, the J end by 4 bases, with 10 bases between. Germline CDR1 is MGHDK and CDR2 is SYGVNS. The receptor was isolated from an adult in good health. The specimen comprised peripheral blood, sampled on day 0 of AZD1222 vaccination. This chain uses TRBV25-1 with TRBJ1-4; D perhaps matches TRBD1 (6 bases). The CDR3 bases are TGTGCCAGCAGTGAATCGTACAGGGTTAATGAAAAACTGTTTTTT. It codes for CASSESYRVNEKLFF.